The rows below give T cell receptor beta chains drawn from one sample of a study of blood T cell repertoires in COVID-19. Measured with immunoSEQ multiplex PCR; TCRdb has only the in-frame clones, and not every one. The table lists 400,000 to 500,000 clones, roughly 90% of them singletons. The sequenced material came from PBMCs or T cells enriched from blood (not recorded which). The receptors shown here come from a woman in her late teens or twenties who had been exposed to COVID-19. CDR3s include the opening cysteine and the closing phenylalanine or tryptophan. Clone size is shown for a subset of rows, as once, few, many or a class of expanded clone.

>TRBV5-1|once|TRBJ2-2
CASSFGDTGELFF
>TRBV18|.|TRBJ1-4
CASSPLTGTGGDLGEKLFF
>TRBV11-2|.|TRBJ2-7
CASSSTGVGEQYF
>TRBV6-5|.|TRBJ2-2
CASSYLLGLDTGELFF
>TRBV5-4|.|TRBJ2-2
CASSSQREATGELFF
>TRBV15|once|TRBJ2-1
CATSSPAAAGELGNEQFF
>TRBV4-1|.|TRBJ2-5
CASSQDRLQGWETQYF
>TRBV27|.|TRBJ2-7
CASSFRGRYEQYF
>TRBV28|.|TRBJ1-5
CASSLTNQPQHF
>TRBV19|.|TRBJ1-1
CASLLGVGLNTEAFF
>TRBV7-9|.|TRBJ1-2
CASSPGDFRAGYGYTF
>TRBV6-5|.|TRBJ2-1
CASSYAGGEQFF
>TRBV18|.|TRBJ1-1
CASSSSNTEAFF
>TRBV24-1|.|TRBJ2-3
CATSEQGTSGTADTQYF
>TRBV28|.|TRBJ1-2
CASRTGQLVYGYTF
>TRBV20-1|.|TRBJ2-3
CSASPVAGPSTDTQYF
>TRBV28|.|TRBJ1-1
CASSPVQQGQTEAFF
>TRBV28|.|TRBJ2-7
CASMLVLGEQYF
>TRBV2|.|TRBJ1-2
CASSVYQGAGYGYTF
>TRBV12-1|.|TRBJ2-3
CARGNTQYF
>TRBV20-1|.|TRBJ1-1
CSASRAGGGTEAFF
>TRBV5-1|.|TRBJ1-6
CASSYRPEPAGSGNSPLHF
>TRBV30|.|TRBJ1-5
CAWTARDNSNQPQHF
>TRBV18|.|TRBJ1-6
CASSPQGAGSPLHF
>TRBV27|.|TRBJ2-1
CASSLSGTLRGNEQFF